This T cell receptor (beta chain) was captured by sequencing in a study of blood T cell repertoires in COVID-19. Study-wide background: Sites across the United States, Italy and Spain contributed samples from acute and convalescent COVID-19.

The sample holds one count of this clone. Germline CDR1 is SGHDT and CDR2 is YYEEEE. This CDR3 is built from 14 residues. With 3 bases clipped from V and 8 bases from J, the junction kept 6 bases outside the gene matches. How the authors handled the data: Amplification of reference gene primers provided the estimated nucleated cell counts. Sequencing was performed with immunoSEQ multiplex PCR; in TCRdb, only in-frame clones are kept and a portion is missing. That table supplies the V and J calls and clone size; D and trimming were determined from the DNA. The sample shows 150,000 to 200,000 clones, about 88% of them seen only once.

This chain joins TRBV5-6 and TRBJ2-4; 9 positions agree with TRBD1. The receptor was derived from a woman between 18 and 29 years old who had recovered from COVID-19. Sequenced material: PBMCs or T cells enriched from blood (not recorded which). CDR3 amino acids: CASSSQGAGDIQYF. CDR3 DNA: TGTGCCAGCAGCTCACAGGGGGCTGGTGACATTCAGTACTTC.